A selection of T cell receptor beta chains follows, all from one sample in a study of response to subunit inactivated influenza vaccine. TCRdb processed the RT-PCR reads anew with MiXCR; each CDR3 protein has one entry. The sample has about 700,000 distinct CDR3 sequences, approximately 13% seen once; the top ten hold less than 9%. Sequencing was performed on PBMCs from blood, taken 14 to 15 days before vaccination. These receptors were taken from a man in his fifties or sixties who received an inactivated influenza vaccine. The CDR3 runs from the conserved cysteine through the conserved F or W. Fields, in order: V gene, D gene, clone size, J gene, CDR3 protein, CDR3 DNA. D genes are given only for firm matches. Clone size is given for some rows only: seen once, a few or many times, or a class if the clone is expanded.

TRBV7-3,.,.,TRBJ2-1,CASSLLHSSYNEQFF,TGTGCCAGCAGCTTACTACATAGCTCCTACAATGAGCAGTTCTTC
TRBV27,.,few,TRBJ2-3,CASSFSPAGAADTQYF,TGTGCCAGCAGTTTCTCCCCTGCGGGGGCTGCAGATACGCAGTATTTT
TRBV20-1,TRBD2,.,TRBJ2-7,CSASLAGYSEQYF,TGCAGTGCTAGCCTAGCGGGATATTCCGAGCAGTACTTC
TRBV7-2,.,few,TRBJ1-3,CASSLRQAGNTIYF,TGTGCCAGCAGCCTTAGACAGGCTGGAAACACCATATATTTT
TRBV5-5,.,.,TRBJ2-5,CASSHYSQWETQYF,TGTGCCAGCAGCCATTATTCGCAGTGGGAGACCCAGTACTTC
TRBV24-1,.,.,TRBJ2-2,CATSGTNRAAGELFF,TGTGCCACCAGTGGGACCAACAGGGCGGCCGGGGAGCTGTTTTTT
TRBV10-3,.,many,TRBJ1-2,CAIRNSKQGRYGYTF,TGTGCCATCAGAAACTCCAAACAGGGACGCTATGGCTACACCTTC
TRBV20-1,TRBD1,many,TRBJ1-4,CSARAPGTENEKLFF,TGCAGTGCTAGAGCCCCCGGGACAGAAAATGAAAAACTGTTTTTT
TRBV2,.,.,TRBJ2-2,CASRDGYTGELFF,TGTGCCAGCAGGGACGGTTACACCGGGGAGCTGTTTTTT
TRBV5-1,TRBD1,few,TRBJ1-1,CASSVEAGGLSTEAFF,TGCGCCAGCAGCGTGGAGGCAGGGGGTTTGAGTACTGAAGCTTTCTTT
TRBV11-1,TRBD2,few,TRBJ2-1,CASSLAASGGHYNEQFF,TGTGCCAGCAGCTTAGCGGCTAGCGGGGGTCACTACAATGAGCAGTTCTTC
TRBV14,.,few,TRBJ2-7,CASSQDGVVYEQYF,TGTGCCAGCAGCCAAGACGGGGTGGTCTACGAGCAGTACTTC
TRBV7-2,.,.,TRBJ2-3,CASSLYFADTQYF,TGTGCCAGCAGCTTATACTTCGCAGATACGCAGTATTTT
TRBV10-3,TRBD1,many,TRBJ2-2,CAMGTGPTNTGELFF,TGTGCCATGGGGACAGGTCCCACTAACACCGGGGAGCTGTTTTTT
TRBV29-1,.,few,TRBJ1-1,CSVEVPGLNTEAFF,TGCAGCGTTGAAGTCCCAGGGTTGAACACTGAAGCTTTCTTT
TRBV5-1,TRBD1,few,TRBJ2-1,CASTRQGAGNEQFF,TGCGCCAGCACGAGACAGGGGGCTGGGAATGAGCAGTTCTTC
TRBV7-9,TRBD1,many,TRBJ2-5,CASSLGQGVETQYF,TGTGCCAGCAGTTTGGGACAGGGGGTAGAGACCCAGTACTTC
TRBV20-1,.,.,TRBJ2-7,CSARDPGGLYEQYF,TGCAGTGCTAGAGATCCGGGGGGCCTCTACGAGCAGTACTTC
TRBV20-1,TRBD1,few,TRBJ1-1,CSARYRGHTEAFF,TGCAGTGCTAGATACAGGGGTCATACTGAAGCTTTCTTT
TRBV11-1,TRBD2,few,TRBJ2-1,CASTRRETGLAGGRGYNEQFF,TGTGCCAGCACACGAAGAGAGACCGGACTAGCGGGAGGAAGGGGGTACAATGAGCAGTTCTTC
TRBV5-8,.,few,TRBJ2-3,CASSLEPRIGTDTQYF,TGTGCCAGCAGCTTGGAACCCAGGATAGGGACAGATACGCAGTATTTT
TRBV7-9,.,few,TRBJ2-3,CASSRWPTDTQYF,TGTGCCAGCAGCCGTTGGCCTACAGATACGCAGTATTTT
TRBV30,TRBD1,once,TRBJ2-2,CAWRAQGTAFTGELFF,TGTGCCTGGAGGGCGCAGGGGACAGCTTTCACCGGGGAGCTGTTTTTT
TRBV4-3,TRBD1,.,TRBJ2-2,CASSPWTGGTNTGELFF,TGCGCCAGCAGCCCTTGGACAGGGGGCACGAACACCGGGGAGCTGTTTTTT
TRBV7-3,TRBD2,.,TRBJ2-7,CASSLIPAGEYEQYF,TGTGCCAGCAGCTTAATCCCAGCGGGAGAATACGAGCAGTACTTC
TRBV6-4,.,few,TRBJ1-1,CASIGYTEAFF,TGTGCCAGTATTGGGTACACTGAAGCTTTCTTT
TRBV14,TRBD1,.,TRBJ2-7,CASSQTGVEQYF,TGTGCCAGCAGCCAAACAGGGGTCGAGCAGTACTTC
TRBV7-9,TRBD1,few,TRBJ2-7,CASSTVTGEYPYEQYF,TGTGCCAGCAGCACGGTGACAGGGGAATACCCCTACGAGCAGTACTTC
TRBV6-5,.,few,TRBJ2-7,CASSYDRGDTYEQYF,TGTGCCAGCAGTTACGATCGGGGGGACACCTACGAGCAGTACTTC
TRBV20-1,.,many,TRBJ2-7,CSGSGNEQYF,TGCAGCGGTTCAGGGAACGAGCAGTACTTC
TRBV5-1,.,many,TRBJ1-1,CASSLVVNTEAFF,TGCGCCAGCAGCTTGGTGGTGAACACTGAAGCTTTCTTT
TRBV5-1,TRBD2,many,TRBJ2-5,CASSSGGVQETQYF,TGCGCCAGCAGCTCGGGGGGGGTACAAGAGACCCAGTACTTC
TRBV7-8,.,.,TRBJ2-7,CASSLADDEQYF,TGTGCCAGCAGCTTAGCGGACGACGAGCAGTACTTC
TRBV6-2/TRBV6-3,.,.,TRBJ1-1,CASSYEPAWENTEAFF,TGTGCCAGCAGTTACGAACCGGCGTGGGAGAACACTGAAGCTTTCTTT
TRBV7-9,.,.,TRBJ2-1,CASSRSLSNNEQFF,TGTGCCAGCAGCCGGTCACTTAGTAACAATGAGCAGTTCTTC
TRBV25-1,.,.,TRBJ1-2,CASSVDTNYGYTF,TGTGCCAGCAGTGTAGACACTAACTATGGCTACACCTTC
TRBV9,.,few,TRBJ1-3,CASSVTEFSGNTIYF,TGTGCCAGCAGCGTAACAGAGTTTTCTGGAAACACCATATATTTT
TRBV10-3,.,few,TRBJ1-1,CAIREPRPGATNTEAFF,TGTGCCATCAGAGAGCCTCGTCCAGGGGCGACGAACACTGAAGCTTTCTTT
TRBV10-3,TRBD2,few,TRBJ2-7,CAISVGLAVYEQYF,TGTGCCATCAGTGTGGGACTAGCGGTCTACGAGCAGTACTTC
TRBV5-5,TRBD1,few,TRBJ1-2,CASSLGRGLTYGYTF,TGTGCCAGCAGCTTGGGCAGGGGGCTAACCTATGGCTACACCTTC
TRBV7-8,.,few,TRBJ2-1,CASSTRGGFGYNEQFF,TGTGCCAGCAGCACGAGGGGGGGTTTTGGCTACAATGAGCAGTTCTTC
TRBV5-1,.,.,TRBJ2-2,CASSLDRMNTGELFF,TGCGCCAGCAGCTTAGACAGGATGAACACCGGGGAGCTGTTTTTT
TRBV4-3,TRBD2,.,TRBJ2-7,CASSQALASGIYEQYF,TGCGCCAGCAGCCAAGCTTTAGCTAGCGGGATTTACGAGCAGTACTTC
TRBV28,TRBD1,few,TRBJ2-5,CASSYGDRVYQETQYF,TGTGCCAGCAGTTACGGGGACAGGGTGTACCAAGAGACCCAGTACTTC
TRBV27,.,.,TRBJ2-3,CASSWSRPSTDTQYF,TGTGCCAGCAGTTGGTCCCGGCCTAGCACAGATACGCAGTATTTT
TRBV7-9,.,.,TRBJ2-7,CASSSQVKTTYEQYF,TGTGCCAGCAGCTCACAGGTTAAGACTACCTACGAGCAGTACTTC
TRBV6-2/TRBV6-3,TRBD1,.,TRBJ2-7,CASRWDSSYEQYF,TGTGCCAGCAGATGGGACAGTAGCTACGAGCAGTACTTC
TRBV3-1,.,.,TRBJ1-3,CASSAPGSHSGNTIYF,TGTGCCAGCAGCGCACCCGGGAGCCACTCTGGAAACACCATATATTTT
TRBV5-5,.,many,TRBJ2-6,CASSWGSGANVLTF,TGTGCCAGCAGCTGGGGGTCTGGGGCCAACGTCCTGACTTTC
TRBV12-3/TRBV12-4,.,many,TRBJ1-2,CASSGGGVDYGYTF,TGTGCCAGCAGCGGTGGGGGGGTGGACTATGGCTACACCTTC
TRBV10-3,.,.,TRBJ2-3,CAIRHNLASDTQYF,TGTGCCATCAGGCATAATCTAGCGTCCGATACGCAGTATTTT
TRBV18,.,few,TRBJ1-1,CASSPGQDTRPFF,TGTGCCAGCTCACCGGGCCAGGACACACGACCTTTCTTT
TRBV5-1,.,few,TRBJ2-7,CASSLVVNPTYEQYF,TGCGCCAGCAGCTTGGTAGTGAATCCGACCTACGAGCAGTACTTC
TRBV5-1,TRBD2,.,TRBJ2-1,CASSLISGGLAYNEQFF,TGCGCCAGCAGCTTGATTAGCGGGGGGCTTGCCTACAATGAGCAGTTCTTC
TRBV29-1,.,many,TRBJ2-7,CSVEDSYEQYF,TGCAGCGTTGAGGACAGCTACGAGCAGTACTTC
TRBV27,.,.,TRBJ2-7,CASSVSEQYF,TGTGCCAGCAGTGTGAGCGAGCAGTACTTC
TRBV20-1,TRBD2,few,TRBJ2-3,CSARDVRGGVLLYF,TGCAGTGCTAGAGATGTTAGGGGAGGGGTTTTATTGTATTTT
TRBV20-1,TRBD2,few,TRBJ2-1,CSASELVSGSYNEQFF,TGCAGTGCTAGCGAGTTGGTTAGCGGGAGCTACAATGAGCAGTTCTTC
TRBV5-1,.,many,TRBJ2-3,CASSAAGPPNTDTQYF,TGCGCCAGCAGCGCTGCCGGGCCCCCCAACACAGATACGCAGTATTTT